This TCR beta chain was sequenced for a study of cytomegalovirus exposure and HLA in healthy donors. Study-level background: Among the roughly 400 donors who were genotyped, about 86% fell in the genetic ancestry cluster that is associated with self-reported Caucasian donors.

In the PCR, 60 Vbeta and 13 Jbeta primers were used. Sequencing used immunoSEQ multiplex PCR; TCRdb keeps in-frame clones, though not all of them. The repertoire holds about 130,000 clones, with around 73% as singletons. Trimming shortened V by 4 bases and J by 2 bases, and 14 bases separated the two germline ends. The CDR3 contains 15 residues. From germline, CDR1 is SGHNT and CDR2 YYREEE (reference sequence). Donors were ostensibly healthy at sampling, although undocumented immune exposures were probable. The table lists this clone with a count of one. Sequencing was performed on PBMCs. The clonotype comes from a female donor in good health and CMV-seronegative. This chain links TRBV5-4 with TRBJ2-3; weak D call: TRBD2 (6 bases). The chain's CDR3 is CASSLGSGSTDTQYF. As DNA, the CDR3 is TGTGCCAGCAGCCTGGGTAGCGGATCCACAGATACGCAGTATTTT.